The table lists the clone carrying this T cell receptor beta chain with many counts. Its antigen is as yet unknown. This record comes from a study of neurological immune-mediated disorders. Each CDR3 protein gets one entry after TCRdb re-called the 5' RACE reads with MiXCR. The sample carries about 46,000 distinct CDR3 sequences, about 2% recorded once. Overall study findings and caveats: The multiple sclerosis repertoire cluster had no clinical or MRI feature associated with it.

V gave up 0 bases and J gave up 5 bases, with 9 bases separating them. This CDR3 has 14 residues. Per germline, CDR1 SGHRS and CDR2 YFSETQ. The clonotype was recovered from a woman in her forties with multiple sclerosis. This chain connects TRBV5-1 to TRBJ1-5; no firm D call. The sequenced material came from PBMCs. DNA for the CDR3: TGCGCCAGCAGCTTGGTCCCAGAAGATCAGCCCCAGCATTTT. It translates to CASSLVPEDQPQHF. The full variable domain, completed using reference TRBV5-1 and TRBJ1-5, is KAGVTQTPRYLIKTRGQQVTLSCSPISGHRSVSWYQQTPGQGLQFLFEYFSETQRNKGNFPGRFSGRQFSNSRSEMNVSTLELGDSALYLCASSLVPEDQPQHFGDGTRLSIL.